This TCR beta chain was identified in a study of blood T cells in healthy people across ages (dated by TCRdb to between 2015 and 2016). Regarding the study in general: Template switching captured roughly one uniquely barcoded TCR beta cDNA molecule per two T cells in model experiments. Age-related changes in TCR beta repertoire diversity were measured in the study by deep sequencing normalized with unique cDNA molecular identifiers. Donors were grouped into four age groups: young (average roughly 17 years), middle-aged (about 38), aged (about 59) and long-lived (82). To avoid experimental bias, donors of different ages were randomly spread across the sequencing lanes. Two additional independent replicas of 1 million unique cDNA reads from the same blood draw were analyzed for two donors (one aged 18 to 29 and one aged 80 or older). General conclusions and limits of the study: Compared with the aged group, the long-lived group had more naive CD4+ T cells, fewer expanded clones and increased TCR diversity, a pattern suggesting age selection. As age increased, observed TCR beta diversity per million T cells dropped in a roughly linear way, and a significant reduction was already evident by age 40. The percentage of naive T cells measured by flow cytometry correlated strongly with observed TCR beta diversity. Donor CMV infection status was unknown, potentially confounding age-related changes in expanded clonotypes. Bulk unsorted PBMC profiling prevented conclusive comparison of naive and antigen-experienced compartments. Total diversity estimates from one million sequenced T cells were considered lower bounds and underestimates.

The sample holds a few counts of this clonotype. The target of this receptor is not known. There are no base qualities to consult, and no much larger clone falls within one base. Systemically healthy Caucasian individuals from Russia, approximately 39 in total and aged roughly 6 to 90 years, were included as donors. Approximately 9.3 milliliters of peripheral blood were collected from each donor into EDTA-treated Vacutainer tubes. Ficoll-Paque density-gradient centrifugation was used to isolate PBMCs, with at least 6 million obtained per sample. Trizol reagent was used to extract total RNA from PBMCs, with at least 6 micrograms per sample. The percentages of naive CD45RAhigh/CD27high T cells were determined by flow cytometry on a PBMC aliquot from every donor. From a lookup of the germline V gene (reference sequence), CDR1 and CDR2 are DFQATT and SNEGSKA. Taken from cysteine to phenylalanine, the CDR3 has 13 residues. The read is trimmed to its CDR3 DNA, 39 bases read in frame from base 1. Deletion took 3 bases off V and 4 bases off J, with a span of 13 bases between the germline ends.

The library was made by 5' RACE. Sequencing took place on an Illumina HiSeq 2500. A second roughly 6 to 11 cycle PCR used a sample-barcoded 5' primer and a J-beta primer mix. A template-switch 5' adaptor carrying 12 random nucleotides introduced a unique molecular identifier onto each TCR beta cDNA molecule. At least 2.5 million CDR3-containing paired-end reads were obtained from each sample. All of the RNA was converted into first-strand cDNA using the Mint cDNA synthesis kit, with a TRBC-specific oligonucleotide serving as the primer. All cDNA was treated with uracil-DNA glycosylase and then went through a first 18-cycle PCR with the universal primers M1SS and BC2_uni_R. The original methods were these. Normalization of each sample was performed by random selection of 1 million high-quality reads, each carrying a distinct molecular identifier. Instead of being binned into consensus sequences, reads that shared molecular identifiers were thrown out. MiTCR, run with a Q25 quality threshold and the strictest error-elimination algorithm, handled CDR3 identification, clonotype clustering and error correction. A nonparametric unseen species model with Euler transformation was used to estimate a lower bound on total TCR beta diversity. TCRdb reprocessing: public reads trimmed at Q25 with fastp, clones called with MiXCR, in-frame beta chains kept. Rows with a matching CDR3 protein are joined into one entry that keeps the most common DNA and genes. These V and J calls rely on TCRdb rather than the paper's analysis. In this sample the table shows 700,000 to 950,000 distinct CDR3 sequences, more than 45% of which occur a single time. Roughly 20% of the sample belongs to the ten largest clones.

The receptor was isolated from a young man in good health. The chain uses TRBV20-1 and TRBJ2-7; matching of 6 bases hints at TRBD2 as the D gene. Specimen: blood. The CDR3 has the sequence CSASKGLAYEQYF. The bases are TGCAGTGCTAGTAAGGGACTTGCATACGAGCAGTACTTC.